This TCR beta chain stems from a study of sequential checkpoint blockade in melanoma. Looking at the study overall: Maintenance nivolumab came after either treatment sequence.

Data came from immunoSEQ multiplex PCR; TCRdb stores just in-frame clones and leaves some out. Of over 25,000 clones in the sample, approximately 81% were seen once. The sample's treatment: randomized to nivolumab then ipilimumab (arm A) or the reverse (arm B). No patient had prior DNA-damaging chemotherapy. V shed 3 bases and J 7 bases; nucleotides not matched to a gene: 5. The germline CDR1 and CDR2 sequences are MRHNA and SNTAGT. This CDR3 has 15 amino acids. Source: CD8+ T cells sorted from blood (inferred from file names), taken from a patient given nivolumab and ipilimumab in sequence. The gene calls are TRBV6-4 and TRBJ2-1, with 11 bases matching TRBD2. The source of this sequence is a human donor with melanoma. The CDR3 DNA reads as TGTGCCAGCAGTGAGACTAGCGGGGTACCAAATGAGCAGTTCTTC. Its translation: CASSETSGVPNEQFF.